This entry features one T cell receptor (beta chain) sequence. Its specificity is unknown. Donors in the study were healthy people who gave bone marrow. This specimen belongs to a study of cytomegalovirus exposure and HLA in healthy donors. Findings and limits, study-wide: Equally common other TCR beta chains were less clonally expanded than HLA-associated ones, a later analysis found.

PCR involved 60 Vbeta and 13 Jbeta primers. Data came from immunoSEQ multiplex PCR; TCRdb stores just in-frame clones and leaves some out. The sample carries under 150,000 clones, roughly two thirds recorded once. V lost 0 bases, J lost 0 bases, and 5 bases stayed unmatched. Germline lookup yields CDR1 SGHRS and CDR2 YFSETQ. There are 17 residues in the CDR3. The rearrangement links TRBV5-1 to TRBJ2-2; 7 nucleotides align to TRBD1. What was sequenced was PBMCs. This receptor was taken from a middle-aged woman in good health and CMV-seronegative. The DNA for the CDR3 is TGCGCCAGCAGCTTGGCCGTGACAGGGACGAACACCGGGGAGCTGTTTTTT. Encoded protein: CASSLAVTGTNTGELFF.